Listed below are T cell receptor beta chains from one sample, sequenced in a study of vaccination effects on CD4 cells after COVID-19. These TCRs' antigens remain unknown. Sequencing was performed with immunoSEQ multiplex PCR; in TCRdb, only in-frame clones are kept and a portion is missing. In the table there are about 70,000 clones, 65% to 85% of which are singletons. Sequencing was performed on CD4+ T cells from PBMCs cultured with HIV peptides, taken before COVID-19 vaccination. The receptor set was obtained from a human donor who had a prior SARS-CoV-2 infection. CDR3s include the opening cysteine and the closing phenylalanine or tryptophan. D genes are given only for firm matches. Clone sizes are given selectively: once, few, many, or a class where the clone is expanded.

size: -
V: TRBV30
D: TRBD2
J: TRBJ2-5
CDR3: CAWAGGGDQETQYF
DNA: TGTGCCTGGGCGGGGGGTGGAGACCAAGAGACCCAGTACTTC

size: -
V: TRBV9
D: TRBD2
J: TRBJ2-3
CDR3: CASSTASGGWSDTQYF
DNA: TGTGCCAGCAGCACAGCCAGCGGGGGGTGGTCAGATACGCAGTATTTT

size: -
V: TRBV20-1
D: -
J: TRBJ1-3
CDR3: CSASKLGAGGNTIYF
DNA: TGCAGTGCTAGTAAATTGGGGGCTGGAGGAAACACCATATATTTT

size: once
V: TRBV19
D: TRBD2
J: TRBJ2-1
CDR3: CASSIGAGVVNEQFF
DNA: TGTGCCAGTAGTATCGGAGCGGGAGTGGTCAATGAGCAGTTCTTC

size: many
V: TRBV7-2
D: -
J: TRBJ2-7
CDR3: CASSLGRVPYEQYF
DNA: TGTGCCAGCAGCTTAGGCAGGGTCCCCTACGAGCAGTACTTC

size: -
V: TRBV18
D: -
J: TRBJ1-1
CDR3: CASSPLQQGNTEAFF
DNA: TGTGCCAGCTCACCGCTACAGCAGGGAAACACTGAAGCTTTCTTT

size: few
V: TRBV20-1
D: -
J: TRBJ2-5
CDR3: CSASWTNQETQYF
DNA: TGCAGTGCCAGTTGGACAAATCAAGAGACCCAGTACTTC

size: -
V: TRBV7-9
D: -
J: TRBJ2-1
CDR3: CASSRPSGQQFF
DNA: TGTGCCAGCAGTAGACCCAGCGGCCAGCAGTTCTTC

size: -
V: TRBV5-6
D: -
J: TRBJ2-7
CDR3: CASSFGGAARYEQYF
DNA: TGTGCCAGCAGCTTTGGGGGCGCGGCGCGTTACGAGCAGTACTTC

size: -
V: TRBV19
D: TRBD1
J: TRBJ1-4
CDR3: CASSIGTGAEKLFF
DNA: TGTGCCAGTAGTATCGGGACAGGGGCTGAAAAACTGTTTTTT

size: -
V: TRBV27
D: TRBD1
J: TRBJ1-1
CDR3: CASSLQGGAFTEAFF
DNA: TGTGCCAGCAGTTTACAGGGGGGTGCGTTCACTGAAGCTTTCTTT